The T cell receptor (beta chain) described here comes from a study of identical twins (TCRdb year 2016). Looking at the study overall: To test whether fetal clonotypes persist, the study used deep sequencing on TCR alpha and beta repertoires from monozygotic twins, unrelated adults of various ages, and cord blood. Replicate twin experiments were performed at different times using different library preparation protocols to rule out contamination. Study-wide findings and limitations: Because the same donors could not be followed over many years, the conclusions relied on cross-sectional statistical analysis. The excess sharing between twins in beta out-of-frame sequences was weaker because fewer shared sequences reduced the signal-to-noise ratio. Compared with coincidental sharing between unrelated individuals, an excess of low generation-probability sequences was observed among out-of-frame TCR alpha sequences shared between twins. Fewer insertions were carried by abundant cord blood beta clonotypes, a similar but weaker trend appeared in young adult naive repertoires, and no such trend appeared in memory repertoires. In monozygotic twins, out-of-frame TCR alpha sharing was systematically underestimated by recombination models, although the models agreed with sharing between unrelated individuals. Invariant T cells such as MAIT and iNKT could partly confound zero-insertion analyses, though diverse VJ usage argued against this for most clonotypes.

This clonotype was found many times. Its antigen has not been determined. One base away there is no much larger clone; base qualities are not given. Every donor was a healthy Caucasian. The researchers also sequenced three unrelated adults who were not twins: a male aged 18 to 30, a male aged 50 to 59, and a female aged 50 to 59. Using Miltenyi CD45RO+ enrichment and human naive T-cell isolation kits, memory (CD45RO+) and naive T cells were isolated from PBMC. The receptor library was made with 5' RACE. Sequencing was performed on an Illumina HiSeq 2000. A universal primer binding site was introduced by template switching, and a unique molecular identifier was present in the final cDNA, enabling accurate counting of TCR cDNA molecules. First-strand cDNA for TCR alpha and beta chains was synthesized from specific primers in the conserved constant-segment region. To control for contamination, every cDNA library was double barcoded, receiving both a SMART-Mk sample barcode and Illumina barcodes. Two successive PCR steps introduced TruSeq adapter sequences along with Illumina sample barcodes. The Illumina HiSeq platform was used with custom primers to sequence TCR alpha and beta cDNA libraries. In the source study's methods: MiGEC processed the raw reads to extract unique molecular identifiers, while MiXCR was used to determine the CDR3 positions. Recombination models were inferred per individual with the repgenHMM and IGoR tools using an EM algorithm. Shared clonotype analysis was performed with the tcR package in R, normalizing sharing by the product of cloneset sizes. To study raw recombination without the effects of thymic and clonal selection, out-of-frame nonproductive sequences were analyzed. The public reads were quality trimmed at Q25 with fastp and then assembled into clones with MiXCR by TCRdb, keeping productive beta chains. Rows with a matching CDR3 protein are joined into one entry that keeps the most common DNA and genes. The authors' filters were not applied to this entry. The sample has 400,000 to 500,000 distinct CDR3 sequences on record, about a fifth of them singletons. The top ten constitute 9% to 15% of the sample.

The CDR3, cysteine through phenylalanine, is 14 amino acids long. Only the CDR3 part of the read is kept: 42 bases, read in frame from the first base. At the junction V is shortened by 5 bases and J by 7 bases, with 15 bases in between. CDR1 is given as MNHEY and CDR2 as SVGEGT, both from the germline V gene. This clonotype was obtained from a man aged 45 to 65 in good health. The V and J segments used are TRBV6-2 or TRBV6-3 and TRBJ2-1; the D gene cannot be named for sure. The specimen sequenced was naive T cells sorted from blood. The sample's cell subset or site label, in plain terms: cells isolated with a human naive T-cell isolation kit. CDR3 reads: CASSQFGRRNEQFF. The DNA sequence follows: TGTGCCAGCAGTCAATTCGGACGAAGGAATGAGCAGTTCTTC.